A single sample is the source of the 13 T cell receptor beta chains below, sequenced in a study of shared clonotypes between healthy human individuals. TCRdb's copy holds only in-frame clones and misses some; the assay was immunoSEQ multiplex PCR. The table records some 2,000,000 clones, approximately 94% of them present only once. Sequencing was done on a sample of naive CD4+ T cells sorted from blood. Subset given: CD45RA+ positively selected. Source of these receptors: a man between 18 and 29 years old in good health.

The rearrangement links TRBV11-3 to TRBJ2-3, with 10 bases lining up with TRBD2. The germline gives CDR1 SGHNT, CDR2 YENEEA. The CDR3 runs to 14 residues. V shed 6 bases and J 1 base; nucleotides not matched to a gene: 1. This CDR3 is CASSSGRRTDTQYF. The CDR3 DNA sequence: TGTGCCAGCAGTAGCGGGAGGCGCACAGATACGCAGTATTTT.

The CDR3 bases are TGTGCCAGCAGCTTAGGGGGTTTTGAGCAGTTCTTC. Protein product: CASSLGGFEQFF. The V call is TRBV7-9, the J call TRBJ2-1; D gene unclear. Germline CDR1 is SEHNR and CDR2 is FQNEAQ (reference sequence). The germline V and J ends were trimmed by 1 base and 9 bases, with 7 bases remaining between them. The length of the CDR3 is 12 residues. Using reference TRBV7-9 and TRBJ2-1 for the parts outside the CDR3, the full variable domain is DTGVSQNPRHKITKRGQNVTFRCDPISEHNRLYWYRQTLGQGPEFLTYFQNEAQLEKSRLLSDRFSAERPKGSFSTLEIQRTEQGDSAMYLCASSLGGFEQFFGPGTRLTVL.

V and J are TRBV10-3 and TRBJ1-1; TRBD1 matches 11 bases. Trimming at V came to 5 bases and at J to 5 bases, leaving 1 base not matched to a gene. The CDR3 contains 13 residues. Germline V gene sequence: CDR1 ENHRY, CDR2 SYGVKD. The CDR3 protein is CAISRDRGTEAFF. The CDR3 DNA reads as TGTGCCATCAGTCGGGACAGGGGGACTGAAGCTTTCTTT.

The CDR3: CASSAPGMGWYEQYF. CDR3 nucleotide sequence: TGTGCCAGCAGTGCACCCGGGATGGGATGGTACGAGCAGTACTTC. The chain carries TRBV6-1 and TRBJ2-7; D is perhaps TRBD2 (5 bases). Trimming took 4 bases from V and 4 from J, leaving 17 bases between them. Germline CDR1 reads MNHNS; CDR2 reads SASEGT. The CDR3 has 15 residues.

V usage is TRBV5-1 and J usage is TRBJ2-1, with TRBD2 as a possible D gene (6 bases). This CDR3 comprises 14 residues. In germline, CDR1 is SGHRS, CDR2 YFSETQ. Trimming removed 6 bases from V and 0 bases from J, with 10 bases in between. The CDR3 DNA sequence: TGCGCCAGCAAGGCGGGAAGCTCCTACAATGAGCAGTTCTTC. Amino acid sequence: CASKAGSSYNEQFF. The full variable domain, its missing parts supplied by reference TRBV5-1 and TRBJ2-1, is KAGVTQTPRYLIKTRGQQVTLSCSPISGHRSVSWYQQTPGQGLQFLFEYFSETQRNKGNFPGRFSGRQFSNSRSEMNVSTLELGDSALYLCASKAGSSYNEQFFGPGTRLTVL.

As DNA, the CDR3 is TGTGCCACCCAGGACCTTTGGGTTTCACCCCTCCACTTT. As protein: CATQDLWVSPLHF. This chain links TRBV25-1 with TRBJ1-6; the D is unclear. The CDR3 has 13 amino acids. Per the germline V gene, CDR1 is MGHDK and CDR2 is SYGVNS. V gave up 10 bases and J gave up 9 bases, with 16 bases separating them.

This chain connects TRBV27 to TRBJ1-6, with D perhaps matching TRBD1 (5 bases). V was shortened by 6 bases and J by 7 bases, with 10 bases between the two germline ends. The CDR3 totals 13 residues. In germline, CDR1 is MNHEY, CDR2 SMNVEV (reference sequence). The CDR3 DNA reads TGTGCCAGCAGAGTAGGGGACAATTCACCCCTCCACTTT. Its protein is CASRVGDNSPLHF.

The gene calls are TRBV5-1 and TRBJ1-1; D may be TRBD1 (5 bases). This CDR3 comprises 15 residues. Trimming pared 3 bases from V and 6 bases from J, leaving 18 bases between. Per germline, CDR1 SGHRS and CDR2 YFSETQ. The DNA for the CDR3 is TGCGCCAGCAGCTCCACCGGGACCATAGGCTCTGAAGCTTTCTTT. Translating it yields CASSSTGTIGSEAFF.

V is TRBV7-8 and J is TRBJ2-1; weak D call: TRBD2 (6 bases). This CDR3 is built from 14 residues. Germline loops: CDR1 SGHVS, CDR2 FQNEAQ. With 3 bases removed from V and 0 bases from J, the gap between germline ends came to 6 bases. DNA for the CDR3: TGTGCCAGCAGCTTCGGGAGCTCCTACAATGAGCAGTTCTTC. Its translation is CASSFGSSYNEQFF.

This rearrangement joins TRBV5-1 to TRBJ2-2, with TRBD1 identical over 8 bases. The CDR3 runs 16 residues. CDR1 is SGHRS, CDR2 YFSETQ, per germline. With V trimmed by 9 bases and J by 0 bases, 10 bases remained unmatched. CDR3 residues: CATTTGVYANTGELFF. Written as DNA, the CDR3 is TGCGCCACGACGACAGGGGTTTACGCGAACACCGGGGAGCTGTTTTTT.

This clone was seen once. The chain combines TRBV2 with TRBJ1-1; D gene ambiguous. V dropped 3 bases and J dropped 7 bases, with 12 bases sitting between them. CDR3 length equals 13 residues. The germline CDR1 and CDR2 sequences are SNHLY and FYNNEI. The CDR3 nucleotides read TGTGCCAGCAGTGATAAGGGCTTTGGTGAAGCTTTCTTT. It translates to CASSDKGFGEAFF.

This chain links TRBV7-2 with TRBJ2-7; 12 bases line up with TRBD1. This CDR3 has 14 amino acids. Germline V gives CDR1 SGHTA, CDR2 FQGNSA. V shed 4 bases, J shed 4 bases, and the junction held 2 bases outside the gene matches. The CDR3 DNA is TGTGCCAGCAGCTGGGGACAGGGGGCTTACGAGCAGTACTTC. It translates to CASSWGQGAYEQYF.

This clone was recorded only once. The genes are TRBV6-5 and TRBJ1-1; D ambiguous. The CDR3 has 15 residues. With 6 bases removed from V and 1 base from J, the gap between germline ends came to 15 bases. Germline V gene sequence: CDR1 MNHEY, CDR2 SVGAGI. The CDR3 DNA reads as TGTGCCAGCAGACTCTTAACGGCCGAGAACACTGAAGCTTTCTTT. It yields the protein CASRLLTAENTEAFF.